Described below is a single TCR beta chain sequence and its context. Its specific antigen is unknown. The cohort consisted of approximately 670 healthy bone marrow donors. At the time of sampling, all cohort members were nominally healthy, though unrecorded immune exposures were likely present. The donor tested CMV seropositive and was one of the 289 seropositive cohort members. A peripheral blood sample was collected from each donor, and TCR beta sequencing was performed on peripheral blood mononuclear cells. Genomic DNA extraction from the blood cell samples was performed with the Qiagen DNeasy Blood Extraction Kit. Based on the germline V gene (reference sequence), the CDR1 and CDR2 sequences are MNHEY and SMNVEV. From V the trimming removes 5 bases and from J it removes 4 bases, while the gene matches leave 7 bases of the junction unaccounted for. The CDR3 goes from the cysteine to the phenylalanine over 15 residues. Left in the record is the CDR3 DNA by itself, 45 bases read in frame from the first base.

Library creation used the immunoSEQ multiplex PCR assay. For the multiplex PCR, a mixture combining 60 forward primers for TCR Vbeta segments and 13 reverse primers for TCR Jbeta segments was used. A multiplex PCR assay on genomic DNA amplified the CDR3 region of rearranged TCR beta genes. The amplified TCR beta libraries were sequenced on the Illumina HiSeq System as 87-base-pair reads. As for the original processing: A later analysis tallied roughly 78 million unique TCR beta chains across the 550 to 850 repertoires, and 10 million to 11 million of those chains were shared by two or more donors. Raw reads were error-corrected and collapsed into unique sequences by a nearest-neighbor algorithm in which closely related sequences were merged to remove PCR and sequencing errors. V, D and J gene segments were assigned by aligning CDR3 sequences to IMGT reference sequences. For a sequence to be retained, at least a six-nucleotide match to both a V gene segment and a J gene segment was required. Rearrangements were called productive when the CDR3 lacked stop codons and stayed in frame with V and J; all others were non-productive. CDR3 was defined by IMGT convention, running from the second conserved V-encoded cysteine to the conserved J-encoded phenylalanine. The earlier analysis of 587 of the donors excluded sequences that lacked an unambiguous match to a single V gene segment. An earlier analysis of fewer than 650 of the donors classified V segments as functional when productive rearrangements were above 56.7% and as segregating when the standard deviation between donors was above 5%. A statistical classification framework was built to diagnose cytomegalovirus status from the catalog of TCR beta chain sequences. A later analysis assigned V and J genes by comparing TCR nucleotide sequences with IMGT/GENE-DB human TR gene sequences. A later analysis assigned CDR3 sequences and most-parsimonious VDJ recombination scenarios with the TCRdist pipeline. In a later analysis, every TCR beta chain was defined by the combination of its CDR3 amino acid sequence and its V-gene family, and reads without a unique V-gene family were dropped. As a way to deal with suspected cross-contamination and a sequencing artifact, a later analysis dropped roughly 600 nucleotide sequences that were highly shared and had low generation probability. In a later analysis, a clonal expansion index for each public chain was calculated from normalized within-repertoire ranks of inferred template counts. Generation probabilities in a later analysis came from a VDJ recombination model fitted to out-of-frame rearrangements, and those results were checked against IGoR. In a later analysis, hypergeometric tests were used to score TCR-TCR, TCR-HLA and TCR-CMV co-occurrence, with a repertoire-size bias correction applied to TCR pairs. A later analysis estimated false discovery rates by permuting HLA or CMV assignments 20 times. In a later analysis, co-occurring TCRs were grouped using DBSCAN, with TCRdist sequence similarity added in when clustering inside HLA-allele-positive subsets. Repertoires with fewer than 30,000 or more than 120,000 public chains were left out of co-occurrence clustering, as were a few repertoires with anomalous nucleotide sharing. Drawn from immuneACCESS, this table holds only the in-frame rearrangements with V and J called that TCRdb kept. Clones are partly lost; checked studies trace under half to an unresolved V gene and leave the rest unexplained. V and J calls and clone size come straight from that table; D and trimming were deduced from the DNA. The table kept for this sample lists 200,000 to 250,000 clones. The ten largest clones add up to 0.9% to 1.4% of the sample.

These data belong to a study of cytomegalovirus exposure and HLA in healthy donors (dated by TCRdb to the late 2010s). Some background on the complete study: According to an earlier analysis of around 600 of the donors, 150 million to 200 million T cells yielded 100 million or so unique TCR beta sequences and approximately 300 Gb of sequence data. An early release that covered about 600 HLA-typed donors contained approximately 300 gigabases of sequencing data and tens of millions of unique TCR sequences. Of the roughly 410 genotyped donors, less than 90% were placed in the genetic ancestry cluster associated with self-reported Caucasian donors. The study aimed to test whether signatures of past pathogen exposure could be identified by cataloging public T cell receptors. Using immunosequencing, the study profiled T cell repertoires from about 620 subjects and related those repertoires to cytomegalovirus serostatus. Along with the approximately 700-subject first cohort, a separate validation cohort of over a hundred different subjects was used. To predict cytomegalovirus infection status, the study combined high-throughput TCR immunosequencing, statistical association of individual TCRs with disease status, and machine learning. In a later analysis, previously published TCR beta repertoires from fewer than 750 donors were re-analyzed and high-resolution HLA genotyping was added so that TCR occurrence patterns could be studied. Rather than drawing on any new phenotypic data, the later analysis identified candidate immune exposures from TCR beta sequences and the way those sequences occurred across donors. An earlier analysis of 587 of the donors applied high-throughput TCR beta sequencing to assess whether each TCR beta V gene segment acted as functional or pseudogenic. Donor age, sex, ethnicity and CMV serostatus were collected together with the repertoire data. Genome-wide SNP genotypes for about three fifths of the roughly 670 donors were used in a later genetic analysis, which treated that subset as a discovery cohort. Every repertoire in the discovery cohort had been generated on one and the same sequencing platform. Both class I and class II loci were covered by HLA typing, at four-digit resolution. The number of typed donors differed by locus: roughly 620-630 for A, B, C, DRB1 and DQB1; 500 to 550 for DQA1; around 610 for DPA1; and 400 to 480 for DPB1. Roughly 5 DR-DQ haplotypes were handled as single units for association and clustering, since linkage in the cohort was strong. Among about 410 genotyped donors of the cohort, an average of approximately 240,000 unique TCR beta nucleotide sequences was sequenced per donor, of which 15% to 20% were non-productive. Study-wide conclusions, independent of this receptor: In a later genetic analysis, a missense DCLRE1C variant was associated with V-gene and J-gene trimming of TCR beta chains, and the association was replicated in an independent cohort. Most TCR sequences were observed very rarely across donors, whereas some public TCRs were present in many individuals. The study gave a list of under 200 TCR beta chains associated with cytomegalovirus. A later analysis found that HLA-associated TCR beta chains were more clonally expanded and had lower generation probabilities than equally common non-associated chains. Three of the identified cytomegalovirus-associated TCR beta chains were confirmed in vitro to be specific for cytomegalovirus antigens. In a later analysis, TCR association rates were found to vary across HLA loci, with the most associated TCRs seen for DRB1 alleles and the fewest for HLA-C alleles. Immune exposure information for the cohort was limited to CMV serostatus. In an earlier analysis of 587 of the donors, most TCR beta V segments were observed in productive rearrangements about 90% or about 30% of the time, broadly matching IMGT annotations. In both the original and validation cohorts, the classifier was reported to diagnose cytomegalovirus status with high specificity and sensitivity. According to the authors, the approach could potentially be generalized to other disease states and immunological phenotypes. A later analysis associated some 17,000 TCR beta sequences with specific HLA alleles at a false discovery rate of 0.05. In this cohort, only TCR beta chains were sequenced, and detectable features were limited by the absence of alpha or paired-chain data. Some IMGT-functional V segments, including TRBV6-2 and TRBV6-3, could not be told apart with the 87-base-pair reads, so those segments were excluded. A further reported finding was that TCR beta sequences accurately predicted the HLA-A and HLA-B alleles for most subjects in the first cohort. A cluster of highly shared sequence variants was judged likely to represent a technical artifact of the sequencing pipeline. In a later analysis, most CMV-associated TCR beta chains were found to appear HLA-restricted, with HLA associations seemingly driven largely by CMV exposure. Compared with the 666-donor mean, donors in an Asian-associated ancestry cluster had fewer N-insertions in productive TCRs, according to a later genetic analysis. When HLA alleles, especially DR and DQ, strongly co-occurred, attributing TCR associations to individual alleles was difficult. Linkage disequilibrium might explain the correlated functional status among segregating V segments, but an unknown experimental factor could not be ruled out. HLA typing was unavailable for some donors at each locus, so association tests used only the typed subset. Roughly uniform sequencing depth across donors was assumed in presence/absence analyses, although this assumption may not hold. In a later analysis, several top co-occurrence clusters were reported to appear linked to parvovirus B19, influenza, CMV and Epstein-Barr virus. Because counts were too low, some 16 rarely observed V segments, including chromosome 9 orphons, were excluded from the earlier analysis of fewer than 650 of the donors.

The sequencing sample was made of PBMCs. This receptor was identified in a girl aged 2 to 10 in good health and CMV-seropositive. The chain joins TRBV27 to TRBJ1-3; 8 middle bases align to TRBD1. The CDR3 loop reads CASSSQGASGNTIYF. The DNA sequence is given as TGTGCCAGCAGTAGCCAGGGGGCTTCGGGAAACACCATATATTTT.